The 14 T cell receptor beta chains below come from one sample, sequenced in a study of identical twins. One entry per CDR3 protein results from TCRdb running MiXCR on the 5' RACE reads. The table lists 600,000 to 700,000 distinct CDR3 sequences, 21% of them singletons. The same specimen was also included in a second study, on T cells expressing NK-cell markers.

Sequenced: PBMCs. The receptors were gathered from a young woman in good health.

This clonotype was detected only a few times. V usage is TRBV15 and J usage is TRBJ2-6; D is uncertain. The CDR3 loop spans 16 amino acids. Trimming pared 5 bases from V and 0 bases from J, leaving 11 bases between. In germline, CDR1 is LNHNV, CDR2 YYDKDF (reference sequence). The CDR3 reads CATSRRPSSGANVLTF. In DNA form, the CDR3 reads TGTGCCACCAGCCGCAGACCGAGCTCTGGGGCCAACGTCCTGACTTTC.

The J gene is TRBJ2-1, the V gene TRBV5-1; 8 positions agree with TRBD1. Germline CDR1 SGHRS, CDR2 YFSETQ. With 2 bases clipped from V and 8 bases from J, the junction kept 9 bases outside the gene matches. This CDR3 comprises 15 residues. The CDR3 nucleotides are TGCGCCAGCAGCTTTTGGGCAGGGGGCATCGATGAGCAGTTCTTC. Protein sequence: CASSFWAGGIDEQFF.

The chain employs TRBV4-3 and TRBJ2-7, with 8 bases that match TRBD1. The CDR3 covers 15 residues. Germline V gene sequence: CDR1 LGHNA, CDR2 YSLEER. Trimming at V came to 3 bases and at J to 3 bases, leaving 7 bases not matched to a gene. Here the CDR3 reads CASSQAGQGYYEQYF. The CDR3 DNA reads TGCGCCAGCAGCCAGGCTGGACAGGGTTACTACGAGCAGTACTTC.

The rearrangement links TRBV5-1 to TRBJ1-2; D might be TRBD1 (5 bases). The V end was cut by 0 bases, the J end by 3 bases, with 9 bases between. CDR3 size: 14 residues. The V gene's germline CDR1 is SGHRS and CDR2 YFSETQ. The CDR3 nucleotides are TGCGCCAGCAGCTTGGCCCAGGGCGACTATGGCTACACCTTC. Residues: CASSLAQGDYGYTF.

This clonotype occurred a few times. The chain joins TRBV7-6 to TRBJ2-3; 10 bases are shared with TRBD2. This CDR3 has 17 amino acids. The J segment lost 3 bases and the V segment lost 4 bases, leaving 10 bases of the junction unmatched. Germline V CDR1 and CDR2: SGHVS, FNYEAQ. In DNA, the CDR3 is TGTGCCAGCAGCTCGTCTCTAGCGGGAGCCGCGACAGATACGCAGTATTTT. Encoded protein: CASSSSLAGAATDTQYF. The variable domain in full, with the rest retrieved from reference TRBV7-6 and TRBJ2-3, is GAGVSQSPRYKVTKRGQDVALRCDPISGHVSLYWYRQALGQGPEFLTYFNYEAQQDKSGLPNDRFSAERPEGSISTLTIQRTEQRDSAMYRCASSSSLAGAATDTQYFGPGTRLTVL.

This clonotype has a handful of counts. The chain employs TRBV6-1 and TRBJ2-1; D is unclear. CDR1 and CDR2 (germline): MNHNS, SASEGT. The CDR3 spans 13 residues. V was pared by 2 bases and J by 10 bases, with 12 bases between. CDR3 DNA: TGTGCCAGCAGTGAAATGCAGCGTGGGGAGCAGTTCTTC. Protein product: CASSEMQRGEQFF.

In its sample, this clonotype was seen a few times. The V and J genes are TRBV20-1 and TRBJ2-7, with D possibly TRBD2 on 7 matching bases. Looked up from germline, CDR1 is DFQATT and CDR2 is SNEGSKA (reference sequence). Trimming removed 5 bases at V and 5 bases at J, with 13 bases between. The length of the CDR3 is 12 residues. The CDR3 sequence is CSAVMGGHEQYF. In nucleotides, the CDR3 is TGCAGTGCTGTCATGGGGGGGCACGAGCAGTACTTC.

This clonotype was recorded at least ten times. The J gene is TRBJ1-5, the V gene TRBV6-1; D call uncertain. There are 11 residues in the CDR3. V lost 4 bases, J lost 9 bases, and 7 bases lay in between. In germline, CDR1 is MNHNS, CDR2 SASEGT. The CDR3 nucleotides are TGTGCCAGCAGTGTCGATTGGCCCCAGCATTTT. Its protein product is CASSVDWPQHF.

This clonotype was recorded a few times. The chain carries TRBV5-1 and TRBJ1-3; D not resolved. Trimming shortened V by 0 bases and J by 4 bases, and 11 bases separated the two germline ends. This CDR3 region has 15 residues. From germline, CDR1 is SGHRS and CDR2 YFSETQ. The CDR3 nucleotides read TGCGCCAGCAGCTTGGGCCCGGGCAGAGGAAACACCATATATTTT. Translation: CASSLGPGRGNTIYF. Full variable domain (missing parts from reference TRBV5-1 and TRBJ1-3): KAGVTQTPRYLIKTRGQQVTLSCSPISGHRSVSWYQQTPGQGLQFLFEYFSETQRNKGNFPGRFSGRQFSNSRSEMNVSTLELGDSALYLCASSLGPGRGNTIYFGEGSWLTVV.

V gene TRBV25-1 combines with J gene TRBJ2-1, with 11 bases fitting TRBD2. The CDR3 runs 16 residues. The V gene's germline CDR1 is MGHDK and CDR2 SYGVNS. V lost 3 bases, J lost 7 bases, and 8 bases stayed unmatched. The chain's CDR3 is CASSELAGGPKNEQFF. CDR3 DNA: TGTGCCAGCAGTGAGTTAGCGGGAGGGCCTAAGAATGAGCAGTTCTTC. Full variable domain (missing parts from reference TRBV25-1 and TRBJ2-1): EADIYQTPRYLVIGTGKKITLECSQTMGHDKMYWYQQDPGMELHLIHYSYGVNSTEKGDLSSESTVSRIRTEHFPLTLESARPSHTSQYLCASSELAGGPKNEQFFGPGTRLTVL.

This clonotype was counted at least ten times. J is TRBJ2-1 and V is TRBV29-1; 11 nucleotides agree with TRBD1. Per germline, CDR1 SQVTM and CDR2 ANQGSEA. The CDR3 runs to 15 residues. V shed 4 bases, J shed 6 bases, and the junction held 8 bases outside the gene matches. CDR3 bases: TGCAGCGTTGTAGTCCGGGACAGGGGGATCAATGAGCAGTTCTTC. It encodes CSVVVRDRGINEQFF.

A word on this clonotype: It may be a read error: a sequence one base away is much more abundant. The rearrangement joins TRBV20-1 to TRBJ2-3; D not certain. The V gene lost 6 bases and the J gene lost 14 bases, with 21 bases spanning the gap. The CDR3 runs to 12 residues. Germline CDR1 and CDR2: DFQATT and SNEGSKA (reference sequence). CDR3 in amino acids: CSAAKQGGPGYF. The CDR3 region has the DNA TGCAGTGCGGCCAAACAAGGCGGTCCGGGGTATTTT.

The gene calls are TRBV5-1 and TRBJ2-1; D is possibly TRBD2 (7 bases). V lost 1 base and J lost 6, with 14 bases in between. Germline V gene sequence: CDR1 SGHRS, CDR2 YFSETQ. This CDR3 has 15 amino acids. CDR3 loop: CASSLSGGHLNEQFF. The CDR3, as DNA: TGCGCCAGCAGCTTGTCGGGGGGCCATCTCAATGAGCAGTTCTTC.

The rearrangement links TRBV11-2 to TRBJ2-1; a weak D match, TRBD2 (6 bases). Germline assignment: CDR1 SGHAT and CDR2 FQNNGV. The CDR3 spans 15 residues. The germline V and J ends were trimmed by 5 bases and 7 bases, with 18 bases remaining between them. Here the CDR3 reads CASSPRLVTANEQFF. For the CDR3, the DNA is TGTGCCAGCAGCCCGCGACTAGTAACGGCGAATGAGCAGTTCTTC.